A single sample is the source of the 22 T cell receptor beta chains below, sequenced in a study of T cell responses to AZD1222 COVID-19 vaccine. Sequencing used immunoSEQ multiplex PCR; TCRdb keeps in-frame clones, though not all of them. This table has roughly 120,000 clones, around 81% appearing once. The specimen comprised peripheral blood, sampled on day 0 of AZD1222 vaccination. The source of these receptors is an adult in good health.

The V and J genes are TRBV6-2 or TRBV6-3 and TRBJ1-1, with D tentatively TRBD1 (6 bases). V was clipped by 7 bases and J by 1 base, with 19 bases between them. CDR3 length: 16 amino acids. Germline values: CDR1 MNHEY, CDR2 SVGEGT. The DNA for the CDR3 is TGTGCCAGCACCCCAACCGGGGGGGGCGCGAACACTGAAGCTTTCTTT. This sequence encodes CASTPTGGGANTEAFF.

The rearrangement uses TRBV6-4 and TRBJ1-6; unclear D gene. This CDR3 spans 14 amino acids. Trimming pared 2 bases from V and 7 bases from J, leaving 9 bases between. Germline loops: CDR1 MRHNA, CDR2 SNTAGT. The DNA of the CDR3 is TGTGCCAGCAGTGACAAACAGCCAAATTCACCCCTCCACTTT. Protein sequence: CASSDKQPNSPLHF.

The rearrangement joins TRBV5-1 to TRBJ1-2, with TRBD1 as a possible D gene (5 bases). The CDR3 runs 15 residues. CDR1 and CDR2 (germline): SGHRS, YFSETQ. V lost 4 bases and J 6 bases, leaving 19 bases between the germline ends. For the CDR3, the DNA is TGCGCCAGCAGCCACCAACTAGATGCAGGGAATGGCTACACCTTC. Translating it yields CASSHQLDAGNGYTF.

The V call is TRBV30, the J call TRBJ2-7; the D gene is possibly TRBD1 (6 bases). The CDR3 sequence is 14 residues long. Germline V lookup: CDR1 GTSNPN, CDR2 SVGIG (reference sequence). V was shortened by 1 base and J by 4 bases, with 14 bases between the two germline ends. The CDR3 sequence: CAWSGQVQLYEQYF. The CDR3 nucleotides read TGTGCCTGGAGTGGACAGGTCCAACTGTACGAGCAGTACTTC. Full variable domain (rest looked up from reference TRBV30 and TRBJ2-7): SQTIHQWPATLVQPVGSPLSLECTVEGTSNPNLYWYRQAAGRGLQLLFYSVGIGQISSEVPQNLSASRPQDRQFILSSKKLLLSDSGFYLCAWSGQVQLYEQYFGPGTRLTVT.

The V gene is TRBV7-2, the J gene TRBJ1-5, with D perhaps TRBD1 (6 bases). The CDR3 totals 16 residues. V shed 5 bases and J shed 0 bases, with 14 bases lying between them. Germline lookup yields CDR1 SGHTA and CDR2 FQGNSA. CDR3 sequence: CASSPGGTRSNQPQHF. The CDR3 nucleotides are TGTGCCAGCAGCCCGGGGGGGACACGTAGCAATCAGCCCCAGCATTTT.

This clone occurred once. CDR3 sequence (DNA): TGCGCCAGCAGCCAAATCCTAGCGGGGTTCGATGAGCAGTTCTTC. Translated, it gives CASSQILAGFDEQFF. The rearrangement links TRBV4-1 to TRBJ2-1, with 9 bases aligning to TRBD2. The junction had 7 bases not matched to a gene; V was cut back by 2 bases and J by 8 bases. The CDR3 is 15 amino acids. From germline, CDR1 is MGHRA and CDR2 YSYEKL.

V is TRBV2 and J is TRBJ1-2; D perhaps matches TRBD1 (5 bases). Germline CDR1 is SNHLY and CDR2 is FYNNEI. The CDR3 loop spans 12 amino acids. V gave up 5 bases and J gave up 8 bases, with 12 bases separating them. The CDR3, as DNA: TGTGCCAGCAGTCGATCCAGGGTCGGCTACACCTTC. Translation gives CASSRSRVGYTF.

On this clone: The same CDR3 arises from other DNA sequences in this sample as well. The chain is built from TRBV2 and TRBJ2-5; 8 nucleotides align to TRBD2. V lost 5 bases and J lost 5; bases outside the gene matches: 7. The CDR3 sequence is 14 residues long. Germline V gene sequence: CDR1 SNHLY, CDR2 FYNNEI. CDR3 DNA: TGTGCCAGCAGTTTCCTGCGCGGGGGGGAGACCCAGTACTTC. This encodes CASSFLRGGETQYF.

CDR3 nucleotides: TGTGCCAGCAGCCCCATTCCCTCCTACGAGCAGTACTTC. Protein product: CASSPIPSYEQYF. The chain joins TRBV14 to TRBJ2-7, with D unresolved. Trimming left V 4 bases short and J 0 bases short, with 7 bases between. Germline V gene data show CDR1 as SGHDN and CDR2 as FVKESK. CDR3 length: 13 amino acids.

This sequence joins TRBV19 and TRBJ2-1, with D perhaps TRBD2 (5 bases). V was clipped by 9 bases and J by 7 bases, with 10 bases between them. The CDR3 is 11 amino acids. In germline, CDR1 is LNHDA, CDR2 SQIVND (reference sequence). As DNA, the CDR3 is TGTGCCAGCCCACCGGGGAATGAGCAGTTCTTC. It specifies CASPPGNEQFF. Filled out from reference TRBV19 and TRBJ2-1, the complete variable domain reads DGGITQSPKYLFRKEGQNVTLSCEQNLNHDAMYWYRQDPGQGLRLIYYSQIVNDFQKGDIAEGYSVSREKKESFPLTVTSAQKNPTAFYLCASPPGNEQFFGPGTRLTVL.

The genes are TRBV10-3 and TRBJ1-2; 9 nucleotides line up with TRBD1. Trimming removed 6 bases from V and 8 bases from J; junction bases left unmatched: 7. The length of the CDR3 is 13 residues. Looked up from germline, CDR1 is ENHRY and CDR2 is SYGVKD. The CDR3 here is CAIREDRGKGYTF. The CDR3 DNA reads TGTGCCATCAGAGAGGACAGGGGTAAAGGCTACACCTTC.

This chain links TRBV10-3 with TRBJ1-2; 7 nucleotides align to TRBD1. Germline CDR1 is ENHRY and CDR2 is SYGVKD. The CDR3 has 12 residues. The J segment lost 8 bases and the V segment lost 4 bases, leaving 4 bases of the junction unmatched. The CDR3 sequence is CAISVGTDGYTF. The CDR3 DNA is TGTGCCATCAGTGTGGGGACAGACGGCTACACCTTC.

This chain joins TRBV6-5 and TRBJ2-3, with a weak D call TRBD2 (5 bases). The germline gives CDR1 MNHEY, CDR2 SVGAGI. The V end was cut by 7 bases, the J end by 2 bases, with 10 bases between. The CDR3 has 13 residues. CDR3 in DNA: TGTGCCAGCAAAACGGAGGTCACAGATACGCAGTATTTT. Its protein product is CASKTEVTDTQYF.

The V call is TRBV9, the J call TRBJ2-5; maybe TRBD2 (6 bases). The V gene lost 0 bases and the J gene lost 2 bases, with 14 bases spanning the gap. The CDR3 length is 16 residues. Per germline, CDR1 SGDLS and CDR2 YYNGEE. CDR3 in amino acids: CASSVVLGRLQETQYF. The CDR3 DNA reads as TGTGCCAGCAGCGTAGTCCTTGGGAGGTTGCAAGAGACCCAGTACTTC.

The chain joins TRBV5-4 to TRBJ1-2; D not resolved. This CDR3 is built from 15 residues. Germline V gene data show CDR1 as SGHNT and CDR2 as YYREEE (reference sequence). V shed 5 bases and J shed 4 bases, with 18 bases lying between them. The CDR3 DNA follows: TGTGCCAGCAGAGAGTATGGCAGACGACCCTATGGCTACACCTTC. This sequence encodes CASREYGRRPYGYTF. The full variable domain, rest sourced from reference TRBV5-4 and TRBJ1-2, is ETGVTQSPTHLIKTRGQQVTLRCSSQSGHNTVSWYQQALGQGPQFIFQYYREEENGRGNFPPRFSGLQFPNYSSELNVNALELDDSALYLCASREYGRRPYGYTFGSGTRLTVV.

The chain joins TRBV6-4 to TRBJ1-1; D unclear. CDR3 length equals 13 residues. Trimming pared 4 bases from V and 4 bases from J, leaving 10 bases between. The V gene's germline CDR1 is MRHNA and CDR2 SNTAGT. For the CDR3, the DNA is TGTGCCAGCAGTGTTAAACAGAGCACTGAAGCTTTCTTT. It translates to CASSVKQSTEAFF.

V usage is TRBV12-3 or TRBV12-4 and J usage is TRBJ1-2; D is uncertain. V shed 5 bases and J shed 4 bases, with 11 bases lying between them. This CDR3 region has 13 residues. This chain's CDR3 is CASSLTLVYGYTF. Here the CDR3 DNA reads TGTGCCAGCAGTCTGACGCTAGTCTATGGCTACACCTTC.

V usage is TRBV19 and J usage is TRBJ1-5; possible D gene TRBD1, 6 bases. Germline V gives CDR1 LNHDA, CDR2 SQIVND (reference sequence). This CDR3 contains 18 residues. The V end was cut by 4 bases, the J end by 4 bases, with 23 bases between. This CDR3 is CASSTQLLRTDLNQPQHF. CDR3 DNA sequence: TGTGCCAGTAGTACCCAACTACTCCGGACAGATCTTAATCAGCCCCAGCATTTT.

The chain's CDR3 is CASNEKRSYNSPLHF. For the CDR3, the DNA is TGTGCCAGCAACGAGAAGCGGTCCTATAATTCACCCCTCCACTTT. The V call is TRBV13, the J call TRBJ1-6; D unclear. Trimming took off 7 bases at V and 1 base at J, with 11 bases between the two ends. CDR1 and CDR2 (germline): PRHDT, FYEKMQ (reference sequence). The CDR3 consists of 15 residues.

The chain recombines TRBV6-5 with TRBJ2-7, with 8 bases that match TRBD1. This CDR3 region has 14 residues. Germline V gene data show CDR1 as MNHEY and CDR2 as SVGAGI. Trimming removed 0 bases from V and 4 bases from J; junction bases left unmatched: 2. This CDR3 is CASSYSDREYEQYF. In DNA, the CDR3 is TGTGCCAGCAGTTACTCGGACAGGGAATACGAGCAGTACTTC.

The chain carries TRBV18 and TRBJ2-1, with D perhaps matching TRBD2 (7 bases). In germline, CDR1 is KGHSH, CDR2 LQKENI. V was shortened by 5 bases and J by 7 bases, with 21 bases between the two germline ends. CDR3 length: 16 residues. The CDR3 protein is CASSAEGRGLWNEQFF. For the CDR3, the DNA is TGTGCCAGCTCAGCCGAGGGGAGGGGGTTATGGAATGAGCAGTTCTTC.

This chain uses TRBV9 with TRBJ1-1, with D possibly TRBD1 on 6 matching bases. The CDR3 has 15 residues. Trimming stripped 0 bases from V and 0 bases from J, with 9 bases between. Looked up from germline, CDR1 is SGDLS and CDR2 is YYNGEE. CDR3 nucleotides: TGTGCCAGCAGCGTAGTAGGGGGGATGAACACTGAAGCTTTCTTT. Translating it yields CASSVVGGMNTEAFF.